These T cell receptor beta chains were read from a single sample in a study of beta chain features in type 1 diabetes. Only in-frame clones appear in the TCRdb table, and some are missing; sequencing was by immunoSEQ multiplex PCR. The sample gives about 620,000 clones, around a sixth of which show up once; about 0.087% is in the top ten. Sequencing was performed on naive CD4+ T cells from blood. All receptors derive from a man aged 18 to 29 in good health. CDR3s include the opening cysteine and the closing phenylalanine or tryptophan. The D gene is left open where the match is weak. Only some rows state a clone size, as once, few, many or a class for expanded clones.

d_call j_call clone_size v_call cdr3_aa cdr3_nt
NA TRBJ1-1 NA TRBV9 CASSGGASGGTEAFF TGTGCCAGCAGCGGTGGGGCATCCGGGGGCACTGAAGCTTTCTTT
NA TRBJ2-6 few TRBV13 CASSLGSPRGANVLTF TGTGCCAGCAGCTTAGGCAGCCCTCGGGGGGCCAACGTCCTGACTTTC
NA TRBJ1-6 few TRBV5-1 CASSLAGAWNSPLHF TGCGCCAGCAGCTTGGCGGGGGCTTGGAATTCACCCCTCCACTTT
TRBD1 TRBJ2-1 NA TRBV13 CASSLAGTGTGGGFRSYNEQFF TGTGCCAGCAGCTTAGCTGGGACCGGGACAGGGGGCGGTTTCAGGTCCTACAATGAGCAGTTCTTC
NA TRBJ1-1 once TRBV11-3 CASSGVGGGTEAFF TGTGCCAGCAGCGGAGTGGGAGGTGGCACTGAAGCTTTCTTT
NA TRBJ2-5 NA TRBV4-2 CASSQPLEQETQYF TGTGCCAGCAGCCAACCGCTGGAACAAGAGACCCAGTACTTC
NA TRBJ2-7 once TRBV9 CASSVGSGGPYEQYF TGTGCCAGCAGCGTAGGTAGCGGAGGTCCCTACGAGCAGTACTTC
TRBD1 TRBJ1-5 few TRBV7-3 CASSRDSYSNQPQHF TGTGCCAGCAGCCGGGACAGCTATAGCAATCAGCCCCAGCATTTT
TRBD1 TRBJ2-5 few TRBV30 CACQTGGGETQYF TGTGCCTGCCAAACAGGGGGCGGGGAGACCCAGTACTTC
TRBD2 TRBJ2-2 NA TRBV29-1 CSGGGAANTGELFF TGCAGCGGGGGAGGGGCGGCGAACACCGGGGAGCTGTTTTTT
NA TRBJ2-7 NA TRBV6-5 CASSLSGAYEQYF TGTGCCAGCAGCCTTAGCGGTGCCTACGAGCAGTACTTC
TRBD1 TRBJ2-7 NA TRBV13 CASSPGQEGYSYEQYF TGTGCCAGCAGCCCGGGACAGGAGGGGTACTCCTACGAGCAGTACTTC
NA TRBJ1-5 NA TRBV19 CASSIWESPIQGSEGNQPQHF TGTGCCAGTAGTATCTGGGAGTCCCCTATACAGGGATCGGAAGGCAATCAGCCCCAGCATTTT
NA TRBJ1-5 few TRBV23-1 CASSQSGCRVGGRGQPQHF TGCGCCAGCAGTCAATCAGGCTGTAGGGTAGGGGGGCGAGGTCAGCCCCAGCATTTT
NA TRBJ2-1 few TRBV19 CASSMVGLGASHNEQFF TGTGCCAGTAGTATGGTGGGGTTGGGGGCCTCCCACAATGAGCAGTTCTTC
NA TRBJ2-7 NA TRBV18 CASSPGGGFLYEQYF TGTGCCAGCTCACCAGGAGGAGGGTTCCTCTACGAGCAGTACTTC
NA TRBJ2-7 few TRBV29-1 CSVVYGNYEQYF TGCAGCGTTGTGTATGGCAACTACGAGCAGTACTTC
NA TRBJ1-3 few TRBV15 CATSRDRLAGSGNTIYF TGTGCCACCAGCAGAGATCGATTGGCGGGCTCTGGAAACACCATATATTTT
TRBD1 TRBJ2-1 few TRBV7-3 CASSLVWTGFYNEQFF TGTGCCAGCAGCTTAGTCTGGACAGGGTTCTACAATGAGCAGTTCTTC
TRBD1 TRBJ1-5 NA TRBV19 CASSTTGLRNQPQHF TGTGCCAGTAGTACGACAGGGCTCCGCAATCAGCCCCAGCATTTT
NA TRBJ2-7 NA TRBV4-1 CASSQLPRNYEQYF TGCGCCAGCAGCCAACTTCCGAGGAACTACGAGCAGTACTTC
TRBD1 TRBJ1-2 few TRBV7-9 CASSISGGSNYGYTF TGTGCCAGCAGTATCTCAGGGGGCTCTAACTATGGCTACACCTTC
NA TRBJ2-1 few TRBV18 CASSPLKGYNEQFF TGTGCCAGCTCACCCTTAAAGGGGTACAATGAGCAGTTCTTC
TRBD2 TRBJ2-1 NA TRBV19 CASRKTSGTDEQFF TGTGCCAGTAGAAAGACTAGCGGGACCGATGAGCAGTTCTTC
NA TRBJ2-7 few TRBV6-5 CASSYSWTPSYEQYF TGTGCCAGCAGTTACTCGTGGACTCCGTCCTACGAGCAGTACTTC
NA TRBJ2-3 NA TRBV28 CASSGGARKYF TGTGCCAGCAGTGGCGGTGCTAGGAAGTATTTT
TRBD2 TRBJ2-1 few TRBV6-5 CATTERGELFF TGTGCCACCACGGAGCGGGGTGAGCTGTTCTTC
NA TRBJ2-7 NA TRBV5-4 CASSRPGGLSYEQYF TGTGCCAGCAGCCGCCCCGGGGGACTTTCCTACGAGCAGTACTTC
NA TRBJ1-2 NA TRBV28 CASSLGSNYGYTF TGTGCCAGCAGTTTAGGCAGTAACTATGGCTACACCTTC
NA TRBJ2-6 few TRBV7-9 CASSLDSFSGANVLTF TGTGCCAGCAGCCTCGACAGTTTCTCTGGGGCCAACGTCCTGACTTTC
NA TRBJ1-5 few TRBV6-1 CASRANSNQPQHF TGTGCCAGCAGGGCGAATAGCAATCAGCCCCAGCATTTT
NA TRBJ2-3 few TRBV5-4 CASSSSGHSTDTQYF TGTGCCAGCAGCTCTTCGGGACACAGCACAGATACGCAGTATTTT
TRBD2 TRBJ2-1 few TRBV5-4 CASSLPPRLAGATYNEQFF TGTGCCAGCAGCTTGCCCCCGAGACTAGCGGGGGCTACCTACAATGAGCAGTTCTTC
NA TRBJ2-4 few TRBV2 CASTILGGLVNIQYF TGTGCCAGCACCATCCTAGGGGGGCTGGTGAACATTCAGTACTTC
NA TRBJ1-4 few TRBV14 CASSQERALRGNEKLFF TGTGCCAGCAGCCAAGAGCGGGCACTACGGGGTAATGAAAAACTGTTTTTT
TRBD1 TRBJ2-3 NA TRBV28 CASRKTGITDTQYF TGTGCCAGCAGGAAGACAGGGATAACAGATACGCAGTATTTT
NA TRBJ2-3 NA TRBV5-1 CASSLDTGPADTQYF TGCGCCAGCAGCTTGGACACGGGACCTGCAGATACGCAGTATTTT